A single sample gave rise to the 21 T cell receptor beta chains below, sequenced in a study of human T cells and chemical hapten exposure. As to time point: healthy volunteer bleed at 6 weeks. Unfractionated whole blood yielded the extracted total RNA. TCRdb reprocessed the RACE reads via MiXCR and lists one record per CDR3 protein. Altogether 65,000 or so distinct CDR3 sequences are present, approximately 6.1% being singletons, with the ten largest covering under 4.5%. The sample was whole blood. The receptor set was obtained from a female donor in good health. Some clones in this sample may be carry-over from other donors' samples.

This clonotype was observed a few times. The rearrangement uses TRBV28 and TRBJ1-5; 11 positions agree with TRBD1. J was trimmed by 5 bases and V by 4 bases; bases with no gene match: 7. CDR1 is MDHEN, CDR2 SYDVKM, per germline. The CDR3 has 16 residues. CDR3 DNA: TGTGCCAGCAGTTGGACAGGGGGCATATCTTATCAGCCCCAGCATTTT. It encodes CASSWTGGISYQPQHF.

This clonotype was seen a few times. This sequence joins TRBV4-2 and TRBJ1-1; 8 bases fit TRBD1. This CDR3 has 15 amino acids. J gave up 5 bases and V 0 bases, and 5 bases lay outside the gene matches. Germline V gives CDR1 LGHNA, CDR2 YNFKEQ. CDR3 DNA sequence: TGTGCCAGCAGCCAAGAGACAGGGGCGGAGACTGAAGCTTTCTTT. Translated, it gives CASSQETGAETEAFF.

This clonotype was seen at least ten times. This chain joins TRBV20-1 and TRBJ2-3; D uncertain. Germline V lookup: CDR1 DFQATT, CDR2 SNEGSKA (reference sequence). V lost 1 base, J lost 0 bases, and 20 bases lay in between. CDR3 length equals 18 residues. The CDR3 region is CSARGDGSARASTDTQYF. The CDR3 DNA reads TGCAGTGCTAGAGGGGATGGTAGTGCCCGTGCTAGCACAGATACGCAGTATTTT.

There are many counts of this clonotype. The chain employs TRBV19 and TRBJ2-1; 10 nucleotides align to TRBD2. With V trimmed by 8 bases and J by 7 bases, 11 bases remained unmatched. Germline loops: CDR1 LNHDA, CDR2 SQIVND (reference sequence). The CDR3 has 15 residues. CDR3 coding DNA: TGTGCCAGTGGGGAGAAGGCTAGCGGGAGTAATGAGCAGTTCTTC. It is translated as CASGEKASGSNEQFF.

The chain combines TRBV3-1 with TRBJ1-5; TRBD1 aligns across 8 bases. V gave up 2 bases and J gave up 1 base; unmatched junction bases: 1. The CDR3 loop spans 15 amino acids. Germline CDR1 LGHDT, CDR2 YNNKEL (reference sequence). The CDR3, as DNA: TGTGCCAGCAGCCAAAGGACAGGGAGCAATCAGCCCCAGCATTTT. This sequence encodes CASSQRTGSNQPQHF.

This clonotype was picked up a small number of times. This chain links TRBV5-1 with TRBJ2-3, with D unresolved. The CDR3 spans 13 residues. Per germline, CDR1 SGHRS and CDR2 YFSETQ. V was trimmed by 4 bases and J by 2 bases, leaving 8 bases between them. The CDR3 is CASSQGPTDTQYF. The CDR3 DNA sequence: TGCGCCAGCAGCCAAGGGCCCACAGATACGCAGTATTTT.

The V call is TRBV6-2 or TRBV6-3, the J call TRBJ2-6; 8 bases match TRBD2. The V and J ends lost 9 bases and 18 bases, in that order; junction bases with no gene match: 19. The V gene's germline CDR1 is MNHEY and CDR2 SVGEGT. The CDR3 extends over 14 amino acids. The CDR3 nucleotides read TGTGCCAGTTGTGAGACTAGCGTGACTTTAATTGCGACTTTC. Its protein is CASCETSVTLIATF.

The J gene is TRBJ2-7, the V gene TRBV7-9, with 8 bases aligning to TRBD1. The CDR3 contains 15 residues. Trimming cost V 5 bases and J 3 bases; bases outside gene matches: 9. In germline, CDR1 is SEHNR, CDR2 FQNEAQ (reference sequence). The CDR3 DNA reads as TGTGCCAGCAGCCCCTCGCAGGGGGCGGTCTACGAGCAGTACTTC. Amino acids: CASSPSQGAVYEQYF.

This clonotype was picked up many times. The V and J genes are TRBV20-1 and TRBJ2-3; 8 nucleotides agree with TRBD1. Germline values: CDR1 DFQATT, CDR2 SNEGSKA (reference sequence). The CDR3 has 15 residues. With V trimmed by 6 bases and J by 1 base, 9 bases remained unmatched. CDR3 in amino acids: CSAPRTGMGTDTQYF. The CDR3 DNA reads TGCAGTGCACCCCGGACAGGGATGGGCACAGATACGCAGTATTTT.

The V and J genes are TRBV5-1 and TRBJ2-6; D call uncertain. CDR3 length: 14 amino acids. The V end lost 3 bases, the J end lost 2 bases, and 6 bases lay between the germline ends. Germline lookup yields CDR1 SGHRS and CDR2 YFSETQ. The CDR3 region has the DNA TGCGCCAGCAGCTGGGGTGCTGGGGCCAACGTCCTGACTTTC. As protein: CASSWGAGANVLTF.

This clonotype was seen at least ten times. CDR3 bases: TGTGCCAGCAGTGATTTCAGGGGCAATCAGCCCCAGCATTTT. Its translation: CASSDFRGNQPQHF. The chain has TRBV2 and TRBJ1-5; a possible D gene is TRBD1 (5 bases). V lost 3 bases and J 2 bases, leaving 8 bases between the germline ends. This CDR3 contains 14 residues. CDR1 is SNHLY and CDR2 is FYNNEI in the germline V gene.

Only a few counts were recorded for this clonotype. The rearrangement joins TRBV12-3 or TRBV12-4 to TRBJ2-7; 8 nucleotides match TRBD2. V trimming: 4 bases; J trimming: 5 bases; junction bases outside the gene matches: 10. The CDR3 is 15 residues long. The CDR3 sequence is CASSYRAGEFHEQYF. CDR3 DNA: TGTGCCAGCAGTTACCGAGCGGGAGAATTTCACGAGCAGTACTTC.

This clonotype came up many times. This rearrangement joins TRBV5-1 to TRBJ1-1; 7 nucleotides match TRBD1. The CDR3 contains 15 residues. J lost 2 bases, V lost 0 bases, and 4 bases had no gene match. Per germline, CDR1 SGHRS and CDR2 YFSETQ. The CDR3 loop is CASSLAAGGNTEAFF. CDR3 nucleotides: TGCGCCAGCAGCTTGGCTGCAGGGGGAAACACTGAAGCTTTCTTT.

This clonotype has just a few counts. CDR3: CASSEGGSDTQYF. In DNA form, the CDR3 reads TGTGCCAGCAGTGAAGGGGGGTCAGATACGCAGTATTTT. The chain recombines TRBV2 with TRBJ2-3; perhaps D is TRBD1 or TRBD2 (5 bases each). CDR3 length: 13 residues. V dropped 1 base and J dropped 4 bases, with 6 bases sitting between them. Germline-derived CDR1 and CDR2 are SNHLY and FYNNEI.

This clonotype was recorded a few times. The genes are TRBV5-1 and TRBJ2-6; no clear D. This CDR3 comprises 16 residues. The ends were cut back, 0 bases at V and 3 bases at J, with 10 bases in the middle. The germline V gene encodes CDR1 SGHRS and CDR2 YFSETQ. The CDR3 loop is CASSLEAISGANVLTF. In DNA form, the CDR3 reads TGCGCCAGCAGCTTGGAGGCCATAAGTGGGGCCAACGTCCTGACTTTC.

This clonotype was counted between two and nine times. The V gene is TRBV30, the J gene TRBJ2-2; TRBD1 is a possible D gene (6 bases). Germline CDR1 GTSNPN, CDR2 SVGIG (reference sequence). This CDR3 region has 13 residues. V was trimmed by 2 bases and J by 6 bases, leaving 10 bases between them. In DNA form, the CDR3 reads TGTGCCTGGAGTCTACAGGGCGCCGGGGAGCTGTTTTTT. Translating it yields CAWSLQGAGELFF.

This clonotype has only a few counts. The chain has TRBV2 and TRBJ2-5, with unresolved D. Per the germline V gene, CDR1 is SNHLY and CDR2 is FYNNEI. Trimming removed 4 bases at V and 2 bases at J, with 11 bases between. CDR3 length: 14 residues. DNA for the CDR3: TGTGCCAGCAGTGTAAGCTGGGAACAAGAGACCCAGTACTTC. Translated: CASSVSWEQETQYF.

The chain carries TRBV6-5 and TRBJ2-3; perhaps D is TRBD1 or TRBD2 (5 bases each). Trimming pared 5 bases from V and 5 bases from J, leaving 14 bases between. The CDR3 is 14 residues long. Germline values: CDR1 MNHEY, CDR2 SVGAGI. This CDR3 is CASSQGPVRDTQYF. The DNA of the CDR3 is TGTGCCAGCAGTCAGGGACCCGTAAGAGATACGCAGTATTTT.

The table lists this clonotype with many counts. This chain uses TRBV20-1 with TRBJ2-7, with 7 bases identical to TRBD2. Per germline, CDR1 DFQATT and CDR2 SNEGSKA (reference sequence). There are 14 residues in the CDR3. V was clipped by 2 bases and J by 1 base; unmatched bases: 5. CDR3 nucleotide sequence: TGCAGTGCTAGAAAGACTAGCCTTTCCTACGAGCAGTACTTC. Protein product: CSARKTSLSYEQYF.

This clonotype was observed many times. V gene TRBV6-5 combines with J gene TRBJ2-1; D uncertain. Per germline, CDR1 MNHEY and CDR2 SVGAGI. There are 12 residues in the CDR3. Trimming cost V 2 bases and J 10 bases, with 9 bases left between them. CDR3 region: CASSYSLGEQFF. The CDR3 DNA is TGTGCCAGCAGTTACAGCCTAGGGGAGCAGTTCTTC.

At least ten counts were recorded for this clonotype. The chain uses TRBV20-1 and TRBJ2-5; the D is unclear. From germline, CDR1 is DFQATT and CDR2 SNEGSKA (reference sequence). Trimming removed 0 bases at V and 7 bases at J, with 12 bases between. CDR3 length: 13 residues. The CDR3 DNA reads TGCAGTGCTAGAGACTGGACCTACGGGACCCAGTACTTC. This gives the protein CSARDWTYGTQYF.